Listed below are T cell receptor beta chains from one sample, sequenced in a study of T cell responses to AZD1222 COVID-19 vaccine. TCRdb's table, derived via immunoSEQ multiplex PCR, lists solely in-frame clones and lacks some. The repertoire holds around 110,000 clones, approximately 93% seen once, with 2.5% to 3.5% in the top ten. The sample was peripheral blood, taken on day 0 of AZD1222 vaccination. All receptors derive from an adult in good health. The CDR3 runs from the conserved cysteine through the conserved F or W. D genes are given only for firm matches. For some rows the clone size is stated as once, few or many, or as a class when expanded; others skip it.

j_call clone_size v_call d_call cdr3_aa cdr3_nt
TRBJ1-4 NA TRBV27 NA CASSLGQGWEKLFF TGTGCCAGCAGTTTAGGCCAGGGGTGGGAAAAACTGTTTTTT
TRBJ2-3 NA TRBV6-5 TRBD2 CASNTSGRTDTQYF TGTGCCAGCAACACTAGCGGGAGAACAGATACGCAGTATTTT
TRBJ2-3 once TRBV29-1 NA CSVGGGEADTQYF TGCAGCGTTGGGGGTGGGGAAGCAGATACGCAGTATTTT
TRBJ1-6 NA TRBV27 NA CASSLLGLDNSPLHF TGTGCCAGCAGTTTGTTGGGATTAGACAATTCACCCCTCCACTTT
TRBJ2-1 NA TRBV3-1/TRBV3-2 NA CASSQESGPHNEQFF TGTGCCAGCAGCCAAGAGTCGGGGCCCCACAATGAGCAGTTCTTC
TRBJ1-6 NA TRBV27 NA CASSLNNSPLHF TGTGCCAGCAGTCTTAATAATTCACCCCTCCACTTT
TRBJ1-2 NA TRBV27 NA CASSYSGRVTYGYTF TGTGCCAGCAGTTACTCAGGGAGGGTTACTTATGGCTACACCTTC
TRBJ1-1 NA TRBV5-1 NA CASSLKDDTEAFF TGCGCCAGCAGCTTAAAGGACGACACTGAAGCTTTCTTT
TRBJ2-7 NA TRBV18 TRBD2 CASSPLSGRAPYEQYF TGTGCCAGCTCACCCCTTAGCGGGAGGGCCCCCTACGAGCAGTACTTC
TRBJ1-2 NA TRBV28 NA CASSPASVRQVPNYGYTF TGTGCCAGCAGCCCGGCCTCCGTTAGACAGGTACCTAACTATGGCTACACCTTC
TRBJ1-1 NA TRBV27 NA CASSLIMRANTEAFF TGTGCCAGCAGTTTAATTATGAGGGCTAACACTGAAGCTTTCTTT
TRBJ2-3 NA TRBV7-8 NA CASSLVGQVTDTQYF TGTGCCAGCAGCTTAGTGGGGCAGGTGACAGATACGCAGTATTTT
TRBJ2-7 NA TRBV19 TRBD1 CASSPTGGNYEQYF TGTGCCAGTAGTCCGACAGGGGGGAACTACGAGCAGTACTTC
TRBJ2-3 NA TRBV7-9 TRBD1 CASSSPGQGATDTQYF TGTGCCAGCAGCTCCCCGGGACAGGGGGCCACAGATACGCAGTATTTT
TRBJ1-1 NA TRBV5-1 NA CASSLKRPSEAFF TGCGCCAGCAGCTTGAAAAGGCCCAGTGAAGCTTTCTTT
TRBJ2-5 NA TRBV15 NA CATSGTGGTQYF TGTGCCACCAGCGGAACCGGTGGGACCCAGTACTTC
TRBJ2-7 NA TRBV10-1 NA CASSESGGASYEQYF TGCGCCAGCAGTGAGTCAGGGGGGGCCTCCTACGAGCAGTACTTC
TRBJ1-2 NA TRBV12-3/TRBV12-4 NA CASSTGIREGYTF TGTGCCAGCAGTACAGGGATCCGGGAAGGCTACACCTTC
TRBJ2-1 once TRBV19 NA CASNDREGSYNEQFF TGTGCCAGTAATGACAGGGAGGGGTCCTACAATGAGCAGTTCTTC
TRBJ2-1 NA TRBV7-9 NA CASSPSAMNEQFF TGTGCCAGCAGCCCCTCAGCGATGAATGAGCAGTTCTTC
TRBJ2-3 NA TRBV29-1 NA CIGARTDTQYF TGCATCGGGGCCAGGACAGATACGCAGTATTTT
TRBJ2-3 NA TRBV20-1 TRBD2 CSASSPASGITDTQYF TGCAGTGCTAGTTCCCCCGCTAGCGGGATCACAGATACGCAGTATTTT
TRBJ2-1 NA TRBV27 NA CASSWGGDHNEQFF TGTGCCAGCAGTTGGGGCGGGGACCACAATGAGCAGTTCTTC
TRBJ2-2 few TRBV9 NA CASSPPQGTSSTGELFF TGTGCCAGCAGCCCCCCACAAGGGACTTCCTCCACCGGGGAGCTGTTTTTT
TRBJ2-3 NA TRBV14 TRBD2 CASSFTSGSTDTQYF TGTGCCAGCAGCTTTACTAGCGGGAGTACAGATACGCAGTATTTT
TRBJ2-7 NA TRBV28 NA CASSPPGRYEQYF TGTGCCAGCAGCCCCCCGGGACGCTACGAGCAGTACTTC
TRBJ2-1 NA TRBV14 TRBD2 CASSHISGRGNEQFF TGTGCCAGCAGCCACATTAGCGGGAGGGGCAATGAGCAGTTCTTC
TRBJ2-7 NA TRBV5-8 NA CASSWGVNEQYF TGTGCCAGCAGCTGGGGGGTAAACGAGCAGTACTTC
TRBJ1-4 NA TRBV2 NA CATTGHGNEKLFF TGTGCCACCACAGGGCATGGTAATGAAAAACTGTTTTTT
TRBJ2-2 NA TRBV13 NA CASSSPPPSPGELFF TGTGCCAGCAGCTCCCCCCCGCCGTCGCCCGGGGAGCTGTTTTTT
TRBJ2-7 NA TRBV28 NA CASSSVVADHEQYF TGTGCCAGCAGTTCGGTGGTAGCTGACCACGAGCAGTACTTC
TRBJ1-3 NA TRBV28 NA CASSLFPWDPGNTIYF TGTGCCAGCAGTTTGTTTCCCTGGGACCCTGGAAACACCATATATTTT
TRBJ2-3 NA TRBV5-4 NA CASSFPLAGTDTQYF TGTGCCAGCAGCTTTCCTCTAGCCGGGACAGATACGCAGTATTTT
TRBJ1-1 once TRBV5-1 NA CASSLAGQATEAFF TGCGCCAGCAGCTTGGCCGGGCAGGCCACTGAAGCTTTCTTT
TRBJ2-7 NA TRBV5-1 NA CASSFSLSRDEQYF TGCGCCAGCAGCTTCTCTCTTTCTAGGGACGAGCAGTACTTC